These T cell receptor beta chains were read from a single sample in a study of Ad26.COV2.S vaccination and SARS-CoV-2 variants. Only in-frame clones appear in the TCRdb table, and some are missing; sequencing was by immunoSEQ multiplex PCR. Of 450,000 to 550,000 clones in the sample, about 88% were seen once. The material sequenced was peripheral blood, taken in a trial of Ad26.COV2.S vaccine versus placebo. All receptors derive from a person between 18 and 59 years old who received the Ad26.COV2.S COVID-19 vaccine or a placebo. CDR3s include the opening cysteine and the closing phenylalanine or tryptophan. The order of the fields is V gene, clone size, D gene, J gene, CDR3 protein, CDR3 DNA. D genes are given only for firm matches. Clone size is shown for a subset of rows, as once, few, many or a class of expanded clone.

V gene: TRBV9; clone size: few; D gene: .; J gene: TRBJ2-2; CDR3 protein: CASSVVGNTGELFF; CDR3 DNA: TGTGCCAGCAGCGTAGTGGGGAACACCGGGGAGCTGTTTTTT
V gene: TRBV19; clone size: .; D gene: .; J gene: TRBJ1-4; CDR3 protein: CASSTRRAHNEKLFF; CDR3 DNA: TGTGCCAGTAGTACCCGGAGGGCCCATAATGAAAAACTGTTTTTT
V gene: TRBV5-1; clone size: .; D gene: TRBD1; J gene: TRBJ1-4; CDR3 protein: CASSYTPGQGDTNEKLFF; CDR3 DNA: TGCGCCAGCAGTTATACCCCGGGACAGGGGGACACTAATGAAAAACTGTTTTTT
V gene: TRBV9; clone size: .; D gene: .; J gene: TRBJ1-1; CDR3 protein: CASSAGRLNTEAFF; CDR3 DNA: TGTGCCAGCAGCGCCGGACGGCTGAACACTGAAGCTTTCTTT
V gene: TRBV28; clone size: .; D gene: .; J gene: TRBJ1-2; CDR3 protein: CASSIQGPDYGYTF; CDR3 DNA: TGTGCCAGCAGCATACAGGGCCCCGACTATGGCTACACCTTC
V gene: TRBV11-2; clone size: .; D gene: .; J gene: TRBJ2-1; CDR3 protein: CASSLTTISGEQFF; CDR3 DNA: TGTGCCAGCAGCTTAACGACGATCAGTGGTGAGCAGTTCTTC
V gene: TRBV3-1/TRBV3-2; clone size: .; D gene: TRBD1; J gene: TRBJ1-4; CDR3 protein: CASTDRGTNEKLFF; CDR3 DNA: TGTGCCAGCACCGACAGGGGAACTAATGAAAAACTGTTTTTT
V gene: TRBV18; clone size: .; D gene: .; J gene: TRBJ1-1; CDR3 protein: CASSPKGGNTEAFF; CDR3 DNA: TGTGCCAGCTCCCCAAAAGGCGGGAACACTGAAGCTTTCTTT
V gene: TRBV27; clone size: .; D gene: TRBD2; J gene: TRBJ2-7; CDR3 protein: CASRLAGKFYEQYF; CDR3 DNA: TGTGCCAGTAGACTAGCGGGAAAATTCTACGAGCAGTACTTC
V gene: TRBV6-5; clone size: .; D gene: .; J gene: TRBJ1-6; CDR3 protein: CASSPGHRDNSPLHF; CDR3 DNA: TGTGCCAGCAGCCCAGGACACCGGGATAATTCACCCCTCCACTTT
V gene: TRBV5-1; clone size: .; D gene: .; J gene: TRBJ2-3; CDR3 protein: CASSSRVRTDTQYF; CDR3 DNA: TGCGCCAGCAGCTCCAGGGTTCGCACAGATACGCAGTATTTT
V gene: TRBV3-1/TRBV3-2; clone size: .; D gene: .; J gene: TRBJ2-1; CDR3 protein: CASSQVPGGAGSSEQFF; CDR3 DNA: TGTGCCAGCAGCCAAGTACCCGGCGGGGCGGGGTCTTCGGAGCAGTTCTTC
V gene: TRBV5-1; clone size: .; D gene: TRBD2; J gene: TRBJ2-7; CDR3 protein: CASSFWTSGKTYEQYF; CDR3 DNA: TGCGCCAGCAGCTTTTGGACTAGCGGGAAAACCTACGAGCAGTACTTC
V gene: TRBV28; clone size: .; D gene: TRBD1; J gene: TRBJ2-7; CDR3 protein: CASSTGTGVYEQYF; CDR3 DNA: TGTGCCAGCAGTACCGGGACAGGAGTCTACGAGCAGTACTTC
V gene: TRBV29-1; clone size: .; D gene: .; J gene: TRBJ2-3; CDR3 protein: CSVEDQVADTQYF; CDR3 DNA: TGCAGCGTTGAAGACCAGGTCGCAGATACGCAGTATTTT
V gene: TRBV18; clone size: .; D gene: .; J gene: TRBJ2-3; CDR3 protein: CASSPQTGDTQYF; CDR3 DNA: TGTGCCAGCTCACCCCAGACAGGAGATACGCAGTATTTT
V gene: TRBV5-4; clone size: .; D gene: .; J gene: TRBJ2-3; CDR3 protein: CASSLASGLGTDTQYF; CDR3 DNA: TGTGCCAGCAGCTTGGCGAGCGGGCTGGGCACAGATACGCAGTATTTT
V gene: TRBV19; clone size: .; D gene: TRBD1; J gene: TRBJ2-1; CDR3 protein: CASSRPGTGDNEQFF; CDR3 DNA: TGTGCCAGTAGCCGACCCGGGACAGGAGACAATGAGCAGTTCTTC
V gene: TRBV6-2/TRBV6-3; clone size: .; D gene: TRBD1; J gene: TRBJ1-5; CDR3 protein: CASSRTGAYSNQPQHF; CDR3 DNA: TGTGCCAGCAGCCGGACAGGGGCTTATAGCAATCAGCCCCAGCATTTT
V gene: TRBV7-2; clone size: .; D gene: .; J gene: TRBJ1-3; CDR3 protein: CASSSPSGGKGSGNTIYF; CDR3 DNA: TGTGCCAGCAGCTCCCCCTCGGGGGGTAAGGGCTCTGGAAACACCATATATTTT
V gene: TRBV2; clone size: .; D gene: .; J gene: TRBJ1-2; CDR3 protein: CASSVAGNYGYTF; CDR3 DNA: TGTGCCAGCAGTGTTGCTGGGAACTATGGCTACACCTTC
V gene: TRBV27; clone size: .; D gene: .; J gene: TRBJ2-7; CDR3 protein: CASSGTVSYEQYF; CDR3 DNA: TGTGCCAGCAGTGGGACTGTTTCCTACGAGCAGTACTTC
V gene: TRBV20-1; clone size: few; D gene: .; J gene: TRBJ2-7; CDR3 protein: CSASGGYSYEQYF; CDR3 DNA: TGCAGTGCTAGTGGAGGGTACTCCTACGAGCAGTACTTC
V gene: TRBV15; clone size: .; D gene: .; J gene: TRBJ2-2; CDR3 protein: CATSREGTSPNTGELFF; CDR3 DNA: TGTGCCACCAGCAGAGAGGGGACATCACCGAACACCGGGGAGCTGTTTTTT
V gene: TRBV2; clone size: .; D gene: .; J gene: TRBJ2-5; CDR3 protein: CASSTGRQETQYF; CDR3 DNA: TGTGCCAGCAGTACCGGGAGACAAGAGACCCAGTACTTC
V gene: TRBV10-2; clone size: .; D gene: TRBD2; J gene: TRBJ2-1; CDR3 protein: CASSEGRDEQFF; CDR3 DNA: TGCGCCAGCAGTGAAGGGAGGGATGAGCAGTTCTTC
V gene: TRBV7-3; clone size: .; D gene: .; J gene: TRBJ2-2; CDR3 protein: CASSLLGYNTGELFF; CDR3 DNA: TGTGCCAGCAGCTTATTGGGGTACAACACCGGGGAGCTGTTTTTT
V gene: TRBV7-9; clone size: .; D gene: .; J gene: TRBJ1-5; CDR3 protein: CASSLGQPQHF; CDR3 DNA: TGTGCCAGCAGCTTAGGTCAGCCCCAGCATTTT
V gene: TRBV4-3; clone size: .; D gene: .; J gene: TRBJ1-1; CDR3 protein: CASSQEAGTQAFF; CDR3 DNA: TGCGCCAGCAGCCAGGAAGCCGGGACTCAGGCTTTCTTT
V gene: TRBV7-9; clone size: .; D gene: .; J gene: TRBJ2-5; CDR3 protein: CASSLESLIQETQYF; CDR3 DNA: TGTGCCAGCAGCTTAGAGAGTCTCATCCAAGAGACCCAGTACTTC
V gene: TRBV5-4; clone size: .; D gene: .; J gene: TRBJ2-6; CDR3 protein: CASSLAPSGANVLTF; CDR3 DNA: TGTGCCAGCAGCTTGGCCCCCTCTGGGGCCAACGTCCTGACTTTC
V gene: TRBV30; clone size: once; D gene: .; J gene: TRBJ1-3; CDR3 protein: CAWSVRMRGNTIYF; CDR3 DNA: TGTGCCTGGAGTGTACGGATGCGTGGAAACACCATATATTTT
V gene: TRBV7-8; clone size: .; D gene: .; J gene: TRBJ2-7; CDR3 protein: CASSTQSLYEQYF; CDR3 DNA: TGTGCCAGCAGCACCCAGAGTCTCTACGAGCAGTACTTC
V gene: TRBV19; clone size: .; D gene: .; J gene: TRBJ2-7; CDR3 protein: CASSIRPTYEQYF; CDR3 DNA: TGTGCCAGTAGTATACGGCCAACCTACGAGCAGTACTTC
V gene: TRBV30; clone size: .; D gene: .; J gene: TRBJ1-5; CDR3 protein: CAWSVRNQPQHF; CDR3 DNA: TGTGCCTGGAGTGTCCGCAATCAGCCCCAGCATTTT
V gene: TRBV7-2; clone size: once; D gene: .; J gene: TRBJ1-1; CDR3 protein: CASSYQGKGTEAFF; CDR3 DNA: TGTGCCAGCAGCTATCAGGGGAAGGGCACTGAAGCTTTCTTT
V gene: TRBV6-1; clone size: .; D gene: .; J gene: TRBJ1-1; CDR3 protein: CASSEAADSGGTEAFF; CDR3 DNA: TGTGCCAGCAGTGAAGCAGCGGACAGCGGAGGAACTGAAGCTTTCTTT
V gene: TRBV10-1; clone size: few; D gene: .; J gene: TRBJ1-1; CDR3 protein: CASSEQRLNTEAFF; CDR3 DNA: TGCGCCAGCAGTGAGCAGAGACTGAACACTGAAGCTTTCTTT
V gene: TRBV7-9; clone size: .; D gene: TRBD1; J gene: TRBJ1-2; CDR3 protein: CASSRWWETGLYGYTF; CDR3 DNA: TGTGCCAGCAGCCGATGGTGGGAGACAGGGTTGTATGGCTACACCTTC
V gene: TRBV7-8; clone size: .; D gene: .; J gene: TRBJ2-4; CDR3 protein: CASSLGRTGTKNIQYF; CDR3 DNA: TGTGCCAGCAGCTTAGGCCGAACAGGAACCAAAAACATTCAGTACTTC
V gene: TRBV12-3/TRBV12-4; clone size: .; D gene: .; J gene: TRBJ2-1; CDR3 protein: CASSFLAIEQFF; CDR3 DNA: TGTGCCAGCAGTTTCTTGGCCATTGAGCAGTTCTTC
V gene: TRBV7-9; clone size: .; D gene: TRBD2; J gene: TRBJ2-1; CDR3 protein: CASSLVRGTNNEQFF; CDR3 DNA: TGTGCCAGCAGCTTAGTGCGGGGGACCAACAATGAGCAGTTCTTC
V gene: TRBV6-1; clone size: .; D gene: .; J gene: TRBJ2-1; CDR3 protein: CASSETTFSYNEQFF; CDR3 DNA: TGTGCCAGCAGTGAGACGACGTTTTCTTACAATGAGCAGTTCTTC
V gene: TRBV5-1; clone size: .; D gene: TRBD1; J gene: TRBJ1-1; CDR3 protein: CASRRPGTGNTEAFF; CDR3 DNA: TGCGCCAGCAGACGTCCTGGGACAGGGAACACTGAAGCTTTCTTT
V gene: TRBV7-2; clone size: .; D gene: TRBD2; J gene: TRBJ2-7; CDR3 protein: CASSRTSGGASYEQYF; CDR3 DNA: TGTGCCAGCAGCCGCACTAGCGGGGGGGCGTCGTACGAGCAGTACTTC
V gene: TRBV3-1/TRBV3-2; clone size: few; D gene: .; J gene: TRBJ1-2; CDR3 protein: CASSQRSGSWGYTF; CDR3 DNA: TGTGCCAGCAGCCAGAGGTCCGGGTCTTGGGGCTACACCTTC
V gene: TRBV7-2; clone size: .; D gene: .; J gene: TRBJ1-5; CDR3 protein: CAGSFRSQPQHF; CDR3 DNA: TGTGCCGGCAGCTTCAGGTCGCAGCCCCAGCATTTT
V gene: TRBV29-1; clone size: .; D gene: TRBD1; J gene: TRBJ1-1; CDR3 protein: CSVVGGQGITEAFF; CDR3 DNA: TGCAGCGTTGTGGGGGGACAGGGAATAACTGAAGCTTTCTTT
V gene: TRBV28; clone size: once; D gene: .; J gene: TRBJ1-6; CDR3 protein: CASSETGSSYNSPLHF; CDR3 DNA: TGTGCCAGCAGTGAGACTGGGAGCTCCTATAATTCACCCCTCCACTTT
V gene: TRBV6-2/TRBV6-3; clone size: .; D gene: .; J gene: TRBJ1-4; CDR3 protein: CASSYTAKEKLFF; CDR3 DNA: TGTGCCAGCAGTTACACCGCCAAAGAAAAACTGTTTTTT
V gene: TRBV18; clone size: few; D gene: .; J gene: TRBJ1-2; CDR3 protein: CASSPSDSGAIGGYTF; CDR3 DNA: TGTGCCAGCTCACCGTCCGACTCGGGAGCCATTGGGGGGTACACCTTC